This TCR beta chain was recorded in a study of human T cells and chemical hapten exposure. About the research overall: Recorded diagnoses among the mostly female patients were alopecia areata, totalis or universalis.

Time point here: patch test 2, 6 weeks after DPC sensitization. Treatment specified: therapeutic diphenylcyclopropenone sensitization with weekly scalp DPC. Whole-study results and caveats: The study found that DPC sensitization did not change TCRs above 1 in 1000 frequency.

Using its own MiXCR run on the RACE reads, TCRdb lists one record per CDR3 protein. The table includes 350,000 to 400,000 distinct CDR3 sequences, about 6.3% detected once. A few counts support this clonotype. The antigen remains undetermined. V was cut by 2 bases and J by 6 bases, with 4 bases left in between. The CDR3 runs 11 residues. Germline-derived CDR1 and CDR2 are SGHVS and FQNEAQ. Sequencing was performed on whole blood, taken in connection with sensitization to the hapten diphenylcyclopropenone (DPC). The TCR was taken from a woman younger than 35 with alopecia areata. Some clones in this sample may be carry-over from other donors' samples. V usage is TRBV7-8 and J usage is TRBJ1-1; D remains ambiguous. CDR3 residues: CASSLMSEAFF. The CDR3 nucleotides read TGTGCCAGCAGCTTAATGTCTGAAGCTTTCTTT.